Each of the 29 T cell receptor beta chains below was sequenced from the same sample in a study of blood T cell repertoires in COVID-19. The table came from immunoSEQ multiplex PCR; TCRdb's copy has only in-frame clones and leaves some out. The repertoire holds 150,000 to 200,000 clones, 70% to 90% seen once, with around 4.6% in the top ten. The sequenced material came from peripheral blood. Source of these receptors: a human donor in a cohort sampled during active COVID-19.

This clone was seen only once. The J gene is TRBJ1-1, the V gene TRBV2; 9 nucleotides agree with TRBD1. This CDR3 contains 16 residues. Germline V lookup: CDR1 SNHLY, CDR2 FYNNEI. Trimming took 5 bases from V and 1 from J; bases not matched to a gene: 8. The CDR3 nucleotides read TGTGCCAGCAGTAAAACAGGGGGCGCGGGGAACACTGAAGCTTTCTTT. It specifies CASSKTGGAGNTEAFF.

The J gene is TRBJ2-7, the V gene TRBV5-1; TRBD1 agrees at 9 bases. V trimming: 4 bases; J trimming: 2 bases; junction bases outside the gene matches: 4. The CDR3 is 14 amino acids. The germline gives CDR1 SGHRS, CDR2 YFSETQ. The CDR3 reads CASSGQGSAYEQYF. The CDR3 DNA is TGCGCCAGCAGCGGACAGGGGTCTGCCTACGAGCAGTACTTC.

V and J are TRBV7-6 and TRBJ2-2; 10 bases map to TRBD2. J lost 2 bases, V lost 5 bases, and 14 bases had no gene match. Germline CDR1 reads SGHVS; CDR2 reads FNYEAQ. The CDR3 covers 19 residues. CDR3 nucleotides: TGTGCCAGCAGCCACCCGGGGGCTAGCGGGGGCCATAACACCGGGGAGCTGTTTTTT. Encoded protein: CASSHPGASGGHNTGELFF.

This chain links TRBV5-6 with TRBJ2-7, with D perhaps matching TRBD1 (5 bases). The length of the CDR3 is 12 residues. Germline V lookup: CDR1 SGHDT, CDR2 YYEEEE. V was pared by 0 bases and J by 4 bases, with 5 bases between. The CDR3 DNA reads as TGTGCCAGCAGCTTGGGACAGTACGAGCAGTACTTC. It is translated as CASSLGQYEQYF.

The V and J genes are TRBV28 and TRBJ1-2; 7 bases are a match to TRBD1. Germline trimming cut 6 bases from V and 4 bases from J; bases unmatched to any gene: 5. CDR1 and CDR2 from the germline V gene are MDHEN and SYDVKM. The CDR3 is 13 amino acids. CDR3 protein: CASRPGQTYGYTF. The CDR3 DNA sequence: TGTGCCAGCAGGCCGGGACAGACCTATGGCTACACCTTC.

This rearrangement joins TRBV10-3 to TRBJ1-1, with a tentative D call TRBD1 (6 bases). There are 15 residues in the CDR3. The V end lost 6 bases, the J end lost 3 bases, and 17 bases lay between the germline ends. Germline loops: CDR1 ENHRY, CDR2 SYGVKD. The CDR3 loop is CAIRRTGRGDTEAFF. The CDR3 nucleotides read TGTGCCATCAGAAGAACAGGGAGAGGAGACACTGAAGCTTTCTTT.

This chain connects TRBV7-2 to TRBJ1-2; maybe TRBD1 (6 bases). Per the germline V gene, CDR1 is SGHTA and CDR2 is FQGNSA. Trimming took 4 bases from V and 8 from J, leaving 17 bases between them. This CDR3 spans 14 amino acids. The CDR3 loop is CASSSGAGRGGYTF. CDR3 nucleotide sequence: TGTGCCAGCAGCTCAGGGGCGGGGCGGGGGGGCTACACCTTC.

This sequence joins TRBV11-2 and TRBJ2-1, with 9 bases aligning to TRBD2. The J segment lost 9 bases and the V segment lost 4 bases, leaving 4 bases of the junction unmatched. From germline, CDR1 is SGHAT and CDR2 FQNNGV. This CDR3 contains 13 residues. CDR3 sequence: CASSSRTSAEQFF. CDR3 DNA: TGTGCCAGCAGCTCCCGGACTAGCGCTGAGCAGTTCTTC.

The gene calls are TRBV10-2 and TRBJ2-7, with D possibly matching TRBD2 (5 bases). CDR1 is WSHSY and CDR2 is SAAADI in the germline V gene. This CDR3 has 13 residues. Trimming stripped 0 bases from V and 7 bases from J, with 10 bases between. The CDR3 DNA is TGCGCCAGCAGTGAGTCAGGGAGAAGGGAGCAGTACTTC. It specifies CASSESGRREQYF.

In its sample, this clone was seen once. The chain is built from TRBV11-3 and TRBJ1-1, with D tentatively TRBD1 (6 bases). Trimming left V 1 base short and J 3 bases short, with 12 bases between. Germline loops: CDR1 SGHNT, CDR2 YENEEA. The CDR3 runs 15 residues. CDR3 in DNA: TGTGCCAGCAGCTTAGGTACAGGGTGGCACACTGAAGCTTTCTTT. Translating gives CASSLGTGWHTEAFF.

The chain uses TRBV6-5 and TRBJ2-2; 7 bases match TRBD2. V gave up 6 bases and J gave up 5 bases; unmatched junction bases: 9. Germline V CDR1 and CDR2: MNHEY, SVGAGI. The CDR3 loop spans 15 amino acids. This CDR3 is CASRRGLDLTGELFF. CDR3 nucleotides: TGTGCCAGCAGGCGAGGACTAGACCTAACCGGGGAGCTGTTTTTT.

The V and J genes are TRBV7-2 and TRBJ1-1; 9 nucleotides agree with TRBD1. With V trimmed by 7 bases and J by 4 bases, 10 bases remained unmatched. Per the germline V gene, CDR1 is SGHTA and CDR2 is FQGNSA. CDR3 length: 15 residues. Written as DNA, the CDR3 is TGTGCCAGCAACCAACCGGACAGGGGAAGCACTGAAGCTTTCTTT. This sequence encodes CASNQPDRGSTEAFF.

The chain recombines TRBV2 with TRBJ1-1; 7 nucleotides agree with TRBD1. The germline V gene encodes CDR1 SNHLY and CDR2 FYNNEI. V lost 6 bases to trimming and J lost 7 bases; unmatched junction nucleotides: 8. This CDR3 has 13 residues. The CDR3 sequence is CASRTGQTLEAFF. CDR3 DNA sequence: TGTGCCAGCAGGACGGGACAGACCCTTGAAGCTTTCTTT.

V usage is TRBV18 and J usage is TRBJ1-5; D may be TRBD1 (6 bases). CDR1 and CDR2 from the germline V gene are KGHSH and LQKENI. This CDR3 spans 20 amino acids. Trimming shortened V by 3 bases and J by 1 base, and 25 bases separated the two germline ends. As DNA, the CDR3 is TGTGCCAGCTCACCTACCAGGGGACCTCCCCTACCGGGCAGCAATCAGCCCCAGCATTTT. The encoded protein is CASSPTRGPPLPGSNQPQHF.

The V and J genes are TRBV28 and TRBJ1-5, with 7 bases that match TRBD1. Per the germline V gene, CDR1 is MDHEN and CDR2 is SYDVKM. CDR3 size: 14 residues. V lost 6 bases and J lost 7; bases outside the gene matches: 9. CDR3 protein: CASRSTGAAQPQHF. The CDR3 nucleotides are TGTGCCAGCAGGTCAACAGGGGCCGCCCAGCCCCAGCATTTT. The whole variable domain, filled in from reference TRBV28 and TRBJ1-5, reads DVKVTQSSRYLVKRTGEKVFLECVQDMDHENMFWYRQDPGLGLRLIYFSYDVKMKEKGDIPEGYSVSREKKERFSLILESASTNQTSMYLCASRSTGAAQPQHFGDGTRLSIL.

The V and J genes are TRBV7-9 and TRBJ2-3, with D uncertain. CDR3 length equals 12 residues. Germline CDR1 and CDR2: SEHNR and FQNEAQ (reference sequence). V was pared by 4 bases and J by 2 bases, with 4 bases between. CDR3 sequence: CASSSFTDTQYF. The CDR3 DNA follows: TGTGCCAGCAGCTCTTTCACAGATACGCAGTATTTT.

The rearrangement joins TRBV27 to TRBJ2-3; 7 positions agree with TRBD2. This CDR3 has 18 amino acids. Per germline, CDR1 MNHEY and CDR2 SMNVEV (reference sequence). Trimming took 2 bases from V and 4 from J; bases not matched to a gene: 15. The CDR3 DNA reads TGTGCCAGCAGTTTAGAGTTCAAGGGTCGGGGGGTGGCAGATACGCAGTATTTT. Amino acids: CASSLEFKGRGVADTQYF.

The chain recombines TRBV4-3 with TRBJ1-1; tentative D call: TRBD1 (5 bases). V gave up 0 bases and J gave up 4 bases, with 15 bases separating them. The CDR3 is 16 residues long. Germline V lookup: CDR1 LGHNA, CDR2 YSLEER. The CDR3 DNA sequence: TGCGCCAGCAGCCAAGATGCGGGGCTCTGGGGCACTGAAGCTTTCTTT. Translation: CASSQDAGLWGTEAFF.

The V call is TRBV7-8, the J call TRBJ2-3; 7 bases align to TRBD2. Trimming cost V 2 bases and J 4 bases; bases outside gene matches: 15. The CDR3 totals 18 residues. Germline lookup yields CDR1 SGHVS and CDR2 FQNEAQ. CDR3 bases: TGTGCCAGCAGCTTACGGGAGGACTGGGGGGTTCGGGCAGATACGCAGTATTTT. Translating gives CASSLREDWGVRADTQYF.

As concerns this clone: The DNA is omitted, as the CDR3 cannot be located on it reliably, and the CDR3 follows TCRdb's listing. The V and J genes are TRBV7-2 and TRBJ2-1; TRBD2 was called by the table and not checked on the DNA. Germline values: CDR1 SGHTA, CDR2 FQGNSA. From its first to its last residue, the CDR3 has 14 amino acids. The CDR3 sequence is CASSLVAGGSNLFF.

DNA for the CDR3: TGTGCCAGCATTAAGGAAAGCGGTTACACTGAAGCTTTCTTT. Amino acid sequence: CASIKESGYTEAFF. This rearrangement joins TRBV6-5 to TRBJ1-1; D not certain. CDR1 and CDR2 (germline): MNHEY, SVGAGI. This CDR3 comprises 14 residues. V lost 7 bases to trimming and J lost 3 bases, with 15 bases between them.

The chain recombines TRBV4-1 with TRBJ2-7; D perhaps matches TRBD2 (5 bases). Germline CDR1 and CDR2: MGHRA and YSYEKL. Trimming pared 0 bases from V and 6 bases from J, leaving 9 bases between. CDR3 length equals 13 residues. The CDR3 reads CASSQDRGREQYF. CDR3 DNA sequence: TGCGCCAGCAGCCAAGATCGGGGTCGCGAGCAGTACTTC.

This clone was found a few times. The V call is TRBV9, the J call TRBJ2-5; 8 nucleotides line up with TRBD2. CDR1 and CDR2 (germline): SGDLS, YYNGEE. V lost 3 bases and J lost 5; bases outside the gene matches: 12. The CDR3 is made up of 16 amino acids. In DNA, the CDR3 is TGTGCCAGCAGCGACCGAAGAGGGCTAGCGGGCGAGACCCAGTACTTC. The encoded protein is CASSDRRGLAGETQYF.

The chain recombines TRBV9 with TRBJ1-5; TRBD1 matches 7 bases. V lost 4 bases and J lost 5; bases outside the gene matches: 3. This CDR3 is 13 amino acids long. The germline V gene has CDR1 SGDLS and CDR2 YYNGEE. The CDR3 loop is CASSPTGDQPQHF. DNA for the CDR3: TGTGCCAGCAGCCCTACAGGGGATCAGCCCCAGCATTTT.

The gene calls are TRBV30 and TRBJ1-1; possibly TRBD1 for D (6 bases). Germline lookup yields CDR1 GTSNPN and CDR2 SVGIG (reference sequence). The CDR3 spans 15 residues. V was trimmed by 6 bases and J by 1 base, leaving 18 bases between them. The DNA for the CDR3 is TGTGCCTGTCCGAGGACAGAACCTCCGAACACTGAAGCTTTCTTT. Translated: CACPRTEPPNTEAFF.

V and J are TRBV6-6 and TRBJ2-7, with TRBD2 matching 11 bases. The CDR3 contains 15 residues. V lost 6 bases to trimming and J lost 0 bases; unmatched junction nucleotides: 4. Germline CDR1 MNHNY, CDR2 SVGAGI (reference sequence). The CDR3 sequence: CASRLAGGSSYEQYF. The CDR3, as DNA: TGTGCCAGCAGGTTAGCGGGAGGGAGCTCCTACGAGCAGTACTTC.

The chain combines TRBV7-3 with TRBJ2-1, with a tentative D call TRBD2 (6 bases). This CDR3 contains 13 residues. With 2 bases removed from V and 9 bases from J, the gap between germline ends came to 11 bases. CDR1 and CDR2 from the germline V gene are SGHTA and FQGTGA. The chain's CDR3 is CASSLQRRGEQFF. The CDR3 DNA reads TGTGCCAGCAGCTTACAACGGCGGGGTGAGCAGTTCTTC.

This clone was picked up one time. V is TRBV6-5 and J is TRBJ2-1; perhaps TRBD2 as D (5 bases). Trimming pared 10 bases from V and 7 bases from J, leaving 20 bases between. CDR3 size: 14 residues. Per the germline V gene, CDR1 is MNHEY and CDR2 is SVGAGI. In nucleotides, the CDR3 is TGTGCCATCAGGCAACTAGAAGGTGGGAATGAGCAGTTCTTC. This sequence encodes CAIRQLEGGNEQFF.

J is TRBJ2-7 and V is TRBV5-1; D uncertain. CDR1 is SGHRS and CDR2 is YFSETQ in the germline V gene. The CDR3 covers 13 residues. V lost 0 bases and J lost 2, with 6 bases in between. In DNA, the CDR3 is TGCGCCAGCAGCTTGGACGGAGCCTACGAGCAGTACTTC. It codes for CASSLDGAYEQYF. The full variable domain, in which reference TRBV5-1 and TRBJ2-7 provide the parts outside the CDR3, is KAGVTQTPRYLIKTRGQQVTLSCSPISGHRSVSWYQQTPGQGLQFLFEYFSETQRNKGNFPGRFSGRQFSNSRSEMNVSTLELGDSALYLCASSLDGAYEQYFGPGTRLTVT.